This TCR beta chain was recorded in a study of response to subunit inactivated influenza vaccine. General observations from the study: Each seasonal influenza vaccination recruits few new T cells, the authors suggested.

TCRdb reprocessed the RT-PCR reads via MiXCR and lists one record per CDR3 protein. There are almost 600,000 distinct CDR3 sequences in the sample; 13% to 15% occur only once, and around 10% lies in the top ten. Comments on this clonotype: The antigen is unknown.

Sequencing was performed on PBMCs from blood, taken roughly 12 days after vaccination. The TCR comes from a man aged 45-65 years who received an inactivated influenza vaccine.

The CDR3 DNA reads TGCGCCAGCAGCCAAGATCTGGGGCAGGGGAACGGCTACACCTTC. Translation: CASSQDLGQGNGYTF. The chain employs TRBV4-3 and TRBJ1-2; a possible D gene is TRBD1 (6 bases). Germline CDR1 LGHNA, CDR2 YSLEER. This CDR3 region has 15 residues. V was shortened by 0 bases and J by 8 bases, with 16 bases between the two germline ends.